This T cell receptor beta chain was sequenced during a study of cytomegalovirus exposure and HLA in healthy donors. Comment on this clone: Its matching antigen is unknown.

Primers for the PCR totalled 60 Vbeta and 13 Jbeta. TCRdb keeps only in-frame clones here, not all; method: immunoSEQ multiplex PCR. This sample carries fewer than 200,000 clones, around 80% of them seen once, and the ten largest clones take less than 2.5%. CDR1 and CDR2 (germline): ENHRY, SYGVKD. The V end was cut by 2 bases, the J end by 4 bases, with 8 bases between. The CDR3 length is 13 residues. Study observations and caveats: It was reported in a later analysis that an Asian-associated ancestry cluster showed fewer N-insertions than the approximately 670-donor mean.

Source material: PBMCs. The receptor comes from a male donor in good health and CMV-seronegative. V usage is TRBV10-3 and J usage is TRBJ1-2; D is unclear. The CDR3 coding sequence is TGTGCCATCAGTGAGCGCCCGGGCTATGGCTACACCTTC. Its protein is CAISERPGYGYTF.